Listed below are T cell receptor beta chains from one sample, sequenced in a study of blood T cell repertoires in COVID-19. TCRdb's copy holds only in-frame clones and misses some; the assay was immunoSEQ multiplex PCR. This table has around 28,000 clones, roughly 87% appearing once. Sequencing used peripheral blood. The source is a human donor in a cohort sampled during active COVID-19. Each CDR3 is given with its conserved first and last residue. A D gene is named only where the DNA matches it firmly. Clone size is not always given. Where it is, it says once, few, many or a class for expanded clones.

TRBV6-2/TRBV6-3	TRBD1	TRBJ1-4	-	CASSRDRELSSNEKLFF	TGTGCCAGCAGCCGCGACAGGGAACTATCGAGTAATGAAAAACTGTTTTTT
TRBV7-9	TRBD1	TRBJ2-7	-	CASSSMDRGYEQYF	TGTGCCAGCAGCTCGATGGACAGGGGCTACGAGCAGTACTTC
TRBV18	-	TRBJ1-5	-	CASSPGQGGGNQPQHF	TGTGCCAGCTCACCAGGGCAGGGAGGCGGCAATCAGCCCCAGCATTTT
TRBV19	TRBD1	TRBJ1-5	-	CASGDRGRGNQPQHF	TGTGCCAGTGGTGACAGGGGGCGCGGCAATCAGCCCCAGCATTTT
TRBV7-2	TRBD2	TRBJ2-7	-	CASSLNRAGGSLGEQYF	TGTGCCAGCAGCTTAAATAGGGCGGGAGGTTCCCTTGGCGAGCAGTACTTC
TRBV3-1/TRBV3-2	TRBD2	TRBJ2-7	-	CASSQVTSGRDEQYF	TGTGCCAGCAGCCAAGTGACTAGCGGGAGAGATGAGCAGTACTTC
TRBV29-1	TRBD2	TRBJ2-3	-	CSVESNGLAGGPGTDTQYF	TGCAGCGTTGAAAGCAATGGACTAGCGGGAGGGCCGGGCACAGATACGCAGTATTTT
TRBV7-3	TRBD2	TRBJ2-1	-	CASSLTLAGVNEQFF	TGTGCCAGCAGCTTAACGCTAGCGGGAGTTAATGAGCAGTTCTTC
TRBV19	TRBD1	TRBJ2-5	-	CASAGQGVGETQYF	TGTGCCAGCGCGGGACAGGGGGTGGGCGAGACCCAGTACTTC
TRBV27	-	TRBJ1-1	once	CASSLSSSLGAAFF	TGTGCCAGCAGTTTATCTAGCTCCTTAGGGGCAGCTTTCTTT
TRBV5-1	TRBD1	TRBJ1-1	once	CASSLGQGDLTEAFF	TGCGCCAGCAGCTTGGGACAGGGGGATTTGACTGAAGCTTTCTTT
TRBV5-6	-	TRBJ2-2	once	CASSEDRRGSTGELFF	TGTGCCAGCAGCGAGGACCGGAGGGGCTCCACCGGGGAGCTGTTTTTT
TRBV6-1	TRBD1	TRBJ2-5	-	CASSETGGETQYF	TGTGCCAGCAGTGAGACAGGGGGAGAGACCCAGTACTTC
TRBV5-1	TRBD1	TRBJ1-2	-	CASSLGGSGGYTF	TGCGCCAGCAGCTTAGGGGGCTCTGGTGGCTACACCTTC
TRBV5-1	-	TRBJ2-3	-	CASSLGAHREQDTQYF	TGCGCCAGCAGCTTGGGGGCCCACAGGGAACAGGATACGCAGTATTTT
TRBV7-9	TRBD1	TRBJ2-7	-	CASSTTGTGGYEQYF	TGTGCCAGCAGCACCACCGGGACAGGGGGGTACGAGCAGTACTTC
TRBV6-6	-	TRBJ1-1	-	CASSYSSRDTEAFF	TGTGCCAGCAGTTACTCGAGCAGGGACACTGAAGCTTTCTTT
TRBV27	-	TRBJ1-5	-	CASSPDFRLTSNQPQHF	TGTGCCAGCAGTCCCGACTTTCGCCTTACGAGCAATCAGCCCCAGCATTTT
TRBV10-1	TRBD1	TRBJ2-7	once	CASSESPGQGFNEQYF	TGCGCCAGCAGTGAGTCTCCGGGACAGGGGTTCAACGAGCAGTACTTC
TRBV6-5	TRBD1	TRBJ1-2	-	CASTRDRGGQGYTF	TGTGCCAGCACGAGGGACAGGGGGGGTCAAGGCTACACCTTC
TRBV4-3	-	TRBJ2-2	-	CASSEGPGRYKGGELFF	TGCGCCAGCAGCGAAGGTCCCGGGAGATATAAAGGCGGGGAGCTGTTTTTT
TRBV19	-	TRBJ1-1	once	CATFNTEAFF	TGTGCCACCTTTAACACTGAAGCTTTCTTT
TRBV5-8	TRBD1	TRBJ1-5	once	CASRTGQGAWGSQPQHF	TGTGCCAGCAGGACGGGACAGGGGGCATGGGGAAGCCAGCCCCAGCATTTT
TRBV19	TRBD2	TRBJ2-7	-	CASSPGLHYEQYF	TGTGCCAGTAGTCCGGGACTACACTACGAGCAGTACTTC
TRBV18	-	TRBJ2-1	-	CASSQGRGNEQFF	TGTGCCAGCTCACAGGGGCGCGGTAATGAGCAGTTCTTC
TRBV7-2	TRBD1	TRBJ1-2	-	CASSLAWDRDYGYTF	TGTGCCAGCAGCTTAGCTTGGGACAGGGATTATGGCTACACCTTC
TRBV6-2/TRBV6-3	TRBD2	TRBJ2-3	-	CASSYLASGGPSTDTQYF	TGTGCCAGCAGTTACTTGGCTAGCGGGGGACCTAGCACAGATACGCAGTATTTT
TRBV6-2/TRBV6-3	TRBD2	TRBJ2-3	-	CASSPFRTSGSTDTQYF	TGTGCCAGCAGTCCATTTCGGACTAGCGGGAGCACAGATACGCAGTATTTT
TRBV5-6	TRBD1	TRBJ2-3	-	CASSLEGASTDTQYF	TGTGCCAGCAGCTTGGAGGGGGCGAGCACAGATACGCAGTATTTT
TRBV3-1/TRBV3-2	TRBD2	TRBJ2-1	-	CASSLRTSGNEQFF	TGTGCCAGCAGCCTTCGGACTAGTGGCAATGAGCAGTTCTTC
TRBV6-2/TRBV6-3	TRBD2	TRBJ2-3	-	CASSWTSGTDTQYF	TGTGCCAGCAGTTGGACTAGCGGGACAGATACGCAGTATTTT
TRBV14	TRBD2	TRBJ2-3	-	CASSLASGTQYF	TGTGCCAGCAGCCTCGCTAGCGGAACGCAGTATTTT
TRBV7-2	TRBD1	TRBJ2-1	-	CASSFSTGGYNEQFF	TGTGCCAGCAGCTTCTCGACAGGGGGCTACAATGAGCAGTTCTTC
TRBV18	TRBD2	TRBJ2-2	-	CASSPTSGGNTGELFF	TGTGCCAGCTCCCCTACTAGCGGAGGGAACACCGGGGAGCTGTTTTTT
TRBV7-3	-	TRBJ1-3	-	CASSLQTGSGNTIYF	TGTGCCAGCAGCCTCCAGACAGGCTCTGGAAACACCATATATTTT
TRBV4-3	TRBD2	TRBJ2-7	-	CASSPRTSGITYEQYF	TGCGCCAGCAGCCCCAGGACTAGCGGGATTACCTACGAGCAGTACTTC
TRBV12-3/TRBV12-4	-	TRBJ1-2	once	CASSLEGYGYTF	TGTGCCAGCAGTTTAGAGGGGTACGGCTACACCTTC
TRBV2	TRBD1	TRBJ1-1	once	CASRGGQLNTEAFF	TGTGCCAGCAGAGGGGGACAGTTGAACACTGAAGCTTTCTTT
TRBV6-1	TRBD2	TRBJ2-5	-	CASSEGLAGPQETQYF	TGTGCCAGCAGTGAGGGACTAGCGGGACCCCAAGAGACCCAGTACTTC
TRBV28	TRBD1	TRBJ2-1	-	CASSLGYRLRDRDYNEQFF	TGTGCCAGCAGTTTGGGATACCGACTCCGGGACAGGGACTACAATGAGCAGTTCTTC
TRBV19	TRBD2	TRBJ2-1	-	CASTRGTSGSYNEQFF	TGTGCCAGTACCCGAGGGACTAGCGGGAGCTACAATGAGCAGTTCTTC